Here is one T cell receptor (beta chain) with its context. Its antigen remains unknown. The CDR3 length is 14 residues. Germline V gene lookup returns CDR1 LNHDA and CDR2 SQIVND (reference sequence). V was pared by 5 bases and J by 6 bases, with 15 bases between. This entry comes from a study of identifying expanded T cells in peripheral blood. The assay was immunoSEQ multiplex PCR, and TCRdb's table has in-frame clones only and misses some. The table lists approximately 140,000 clones, 70% to 90% of them singletons, with 8.4% in the top ten. Study-wide results and limits: Two-week clone count variance significantly increased as total template count grew.

This TCR derives from a person aged 18-70 years in good health. The chain couples TRBV19 to TRBJ2-3; D might be TRBD1 or TRBD2, each matching 7 bases. The sequencing input was blood. The CDR3 region has the DNA TGTGCCAGTAGTCAGACTAGCAGGGGGGATACGCAGTATTTT. Amino acid sequence: CASSQTSRGDTQYF.